This T cell receptor (beta chain) came from a study of TIL therapy for anti-PD-1-resistant metastatic lung cancer (dated by TCRdb to the early 2020s). General notes on the study: Before any PD-1/PD-L1 blockade was given, tumors were harvested, nivolumab was then administered, and patients who progressed went on to receive lymphodepletion, an infusion of expanded TIL, and IL-2. Enrolled patients had a median age of around 56 years (range about 35-85) and a median tumor PD-L1 proportion score of less than 7%. Most of the cohort had lung adenocarcinoma, several tumors were EGFR-mutant and two were ALK-rearranged, and half of the patients were current or former smokers. Across the cohort, whole-exome sequencing showed a median non-synonymous tumor mutation burden of approximately 1.5 mutations per megabase. Tumor and peripheral blood T cell receptor beta sequencing was used to track clonotypes across tumor, expanded TIL product and serial blood samples.

Beyond this particular receptor, the publication reports: The cohort was highly selected, including more treatment-naive, never-smoker and oncogene-addicted patients than is typical, which limits generalizability. The study protocol defined all tumor marker inferences as exploratory. The baseline peripheral repertoire was partially replaced by infused TIL clonotypes, which then decayed over months, and persistence showed no apparent association with response.

CDR3 length: 15 amino acids, cysteine to phenylalanine. The CDR3 DNA has 45 bases and is translated from base 1. The V end loses 6 bases and the J end loses 1 base, and a stretch of 14 bases separates them. According to the germline V gene, CDR1 reads SNHLY and CDR2 reads FYNNEI. Remarks on this clone: The clone's antigen remains unknown. Base qualities are not recorded, but no much larger clone differs from it by a single base.

The time point label, read with the paper, signifies: pre-treatment sample, taken before nivolumab and TIL therapy. Between late 2017 and early 2020, a dual-center phase I trial enrolled adults who had stage 4 NSCLC. The samples were obtained from a phase I trial that was single-arm and open-label and tested tumor-infiltrating lymphocyte therapy combined with nivolumab in advanced non-small cell lung cancer. Blood mononuclear cells from EDTA tubes were separated on a Ficoll gradient and snap-frozen as pellets, and DNA was extracted from the cells using a Qiagen mini-prep kit. TCR beta CDR3 regions were amplified from genomic DNA with the immunoSEQ v3 hsTCRB kit using bias-controlled multiplex PCR. TCR libraries were sequenced on an Illumina NextSeq 500 to 1.5 million to 2.5 million read pairs for survey level or roughly 5-6.5 million for deep level. As for how the authors treated the data: The immunoSEQ Analyzer software assigned V, D and J genes, filtered out non-productive sequences, and reported clonality. Repertoires were compared by productive Simpson clonality and by the Morisita overlap index of productive TRB rearrangements between infused TIL and blood. Absolute clonotype counts in blood were estimated as lymphocyte count times CD3+ fraction times the clone's productive frequency. TCRdb obtained this table from immuneACCESS and retained in-frame rearrangements with V and J assigned. These tables miss some clones; where compared with another copy, unresolved V genes account for less than half of the shortfall, and the remainder is unexplained. V and J calls and clone size are as listed in that table; D and trimming were resolved from the DNA. The sample records 45,000 to 75,000 clones, over 75% of which are singletons. 2.5% to 3% of the sample lies in the top ten.

The material sequenced was blood, taken at baseline. The chain employs TRBV2 and TRBJ2-3; the D gene cannot be named for sure. This receptor was obtained from a person aged 25-85 years with non-small cell lung cancer. This receptor has the CDR3 CASRPGRGGTDTQYF. The sequenced DNA is TGTGCCAGCAGGCCTGGTCGCGGTGGCACAGATACGCAGTATTTT.